The 20 T cell receptor beta chains below were found in one sample sequenced in a study of shared clonotypes between healthy human individuals. The assay was immunoSEQ multiplex PCR, and TCRdb's table has in-frame clones only and misses some. Of about 1.1 million clones in the sample, about 80% are singletons; the top ten hold 0.52%. Input material: memory CD4+ T cells from PBMCs. The subset: CD45RA-negative fraction. These receptors all stem from a man aged 18 to 35 in good health. Some clones in this sample may be carry-over from other donors' samples.

The V call is TRBV5-1, the J call TRBJ1-3; D gene unclear. Germline CDR1 and CDR2: SGHRS and YFSETQ. This CDR3 is 18 amino acids long. With 0 bases removed from V and 0 bases from J, the gap between germline ends came to 16 bases. CDR3 coding DNA: TGCGCCAGCAGCTTGGCCGGGATCGGTACAAGCTCTGGAAACACCATATATTTT. This encodes CASSLAGIGTSSGNTIYF.

V usage is TRBV6-6 and J usage is TRBJ1-5, with D unclear. The CDR3 totals 15 residues. From germline, CDR1 is MNHNY and CDR2 SVGAGI (reference sequence). V lost 3 bases, J lost 2 bases, and 11 bases lay in between. The CDR3 nucleotides are TGTGCCAGCAGTTATATCAATCGGGGCAATCAGCCCCAGCATTTT. Protein product: CASSYINRGNQPQHF.

The table lists this clone with a few counts. The chain combines TRBV4-1 with TRBJ2-5; TRBD1 is a possible D gene (6 bases). Germline CDR1 MGHRA, CDR2 YSYEKL. The CDR3 is made up of 14 amino acids. With 1 base removed from V and 4 bases from J, the gap between germline ends came to 10 bases. This chain's CDR3 is CASSQAGAGETQYF. Here the CDR3 DNA reads TGCGCCAGCAGCCAAGCAGGGGCCGGAGAGACCCAGTACTTC.

The chain couples TRBV6-5 to TRBJ2-2, with D unclear. V was shortened by 2 bases and J by 2 bases, with 12 bases between the two germline ends. Germline V lookup: CDR1 MNHEY, CDR2 SVGAGI. The length of the CDR3 is 16 residues. The CDR3 nucleotides are TGTGCCAGCAGTTACGGGCCCCGCACCAACACCGGGGAGCTGTTTTTT. Protein: CASSYGPRTNTGELFF.

The rearrangement links TRBV2 to TRBJ1-3; D is uncertain. The CDR3 is made up of 13 amino acids. CDR1 is SNHLY, CDR2 FYNNEI, per germline. V shed 6 bases and J shed 3 bases, with 9 bases lying between them. The CDR3 DNA sequence: TGTGCCAGCAGGCCGGCGGATGGAAACACCATATATTTT. This encodes CASRPADGNTIYF.

This clone was detected once. J is TRBJ2-1 and V is TRBV18; D possibly corresponds to TRBD2 (6 bases). The V gene lost 6 bases and the J gene lost 2 bases, with 11 bases spanning the gap. CDR3 length: 14 residues. CDR1 is KGHSH and CDR2 is LQKENI in the germline V gene. In DNA, the CDR3 is TGTGCCAGCTCGGCTAGCGTTACCTACAATGAGCAGTTCTTC. It is translated as CASSASVTYNEQFF.

The J gene is TRBJ2-3, the V gene TRBV28; D uncertain. This CDR3 is 11 amino acids long. The V gene lost 4 bases and the J gene lost 8 bases, with 7 bases spanning the gap. Germline CDR1 is MDHEN and CDR2 is SYDVKM. The CDR3 DNA sequence: TGTGCCAGCAGTTCACCTCTTACGCAGTATTTT. This encodes CASSSPLTQYF.

The rearrangement uses TRBV2 and TRBJ1-3; TRBD1 aligns across 7 bases. The J segment lost 7 bases and the V segment lost 5 bases, leaving 26 bases of the junction unmatched. CDR3 length: 20 residues. Per germline, CDR1 SNHLY and CDR2 FYNNEI. The CDR3 region has the DNA TGTGCCAGCAGTCCCCTCAACTTTCTAGGTGGACAGGAGTCGAGGAACACCATATATTTT. It translates to CASSPLNFLGGQESRNTIYF.

This rearrangement joins TRBV6-1 to TRBJ1-1; the match to TRBD1 covers 8 bases. Per the germline V gene, CDR1 is MNHNS and CDR2 is SASEGT. V shed 3 bases and J 4 bases; nucleotides not matched to a gene: 4. The CDR3 has 14 residues. Written as DNA, the CDR3 is TGTGCCAGCAGTGAGCGGACAGGGCTCACTGAAGCTTTCTTT. This encodes CASSERTGLTEAFF.

V gene TRBV10-3 combines with J gene TRBJ2-7, with D maybe TRBD1 (5 bases). CDR1 is ENHRY, CDR2 SYGVKD, per germline. This CDR3 region has 14 residues. The germline V and J ends were trimmed by 6 bases and 5 bases, with 17 bases remaining between them. The CDR3 here is CAISPSTGTHEQYF. CDR3 DNA sequence: TGTGCCATCAGCCCGTCCACAGGAACCCACGAGCAGTACTTC.

V gene TRBV4-2 combines with J gene TRBJ2-7, with TRBD2 matching 7 bases. This CDR3 comprises 18 residues. With 0 bases clipped from V and 5 bases from J, the junction kept 16 bases outside the gene matches. CDR1 is LGHNA, CDR2 YNFKEQ, per germline. In DNA form, the CDR3 reads TGTGCCAGCAGCCAAGATCCGGGGGGATCCCGGGTCGGGCACGAGCAGTACTTC. Its protein is CASSQDPGGSRVGHEQYF.

This chain uses TRBV5-1 with TRBJ2-1; D not certain. This CDR3 has 15 residues. The germline CDR1 and CDR2 sequences are SGHRS and YFSETQ. V was clipped by 0 bases and J by 2 bases, with 9 bases between them. CDR3 sequence reads: CASSLVAETYNEQFF. In DNA, the CDR3 is TGCGCCAGCAGCTTGGTGGCAGAAACCTACAATGAGCAGTTCTTC.

V is TRBV7-6 and J is TRBJ2-7; 7 nucleotides agree with TRBD1. CDR1 is SGHVS and CDR2 is FNYEAQ in the germline V gene. The CDR3 length is 15 residues. V shed 5 bases and J 3 bases; nucleotides not matched to a gene: 10. CDR3 sequence: CASSAPGQRHYEQYF. The CDR3 DNA reads TGTGCCAGCAGCGCACCGGGACAGAGACACTACGAGCAGTACTTC.

The chain recombines TRBV5-1 with TRBJ2-3; D remains unclear. The CDR3 is 14 amino acids. V dropped 2 bases and J dropped 1 base, with 8 bases sitting between them. CDR1 and CDR2 (germline): SGHRS, YFSETQ. The CDR3 region is CASSFGAGTDTQYF. The CDR3 DNA sequence: TGCGCCAGCAGCTTTGGTGCAGGCACAGATACGCAGTATTTT.

This chain uses TRBV12-5 with TRBJ2-5, with 7 nucleotides matching TRBD2. The CDR3 contains 17 residues. Per germline, CDR1 LGHNT and CDR2 FRNRAP. The V gene end was trimmed by 0 bases and the J gene end by 5 bases; junction bases not matched to a gene: 12. The CDR3 region has the DNA TGTGCTAGTGGTTTGGTCGGGAGCGGGAACGTGTTTGAGACCCAGTACTTC. It yields the protein CASGLVGSGNVFETQYF.

V gene TRBV7-6 combines with J gene TRBJ2-7, with 7 bases matching TRBD1. This CDR3 spans 14 amino acids. With V trimmed by 5 bases and J by 0 bases, 4 bases remained unmatched. CDR1 and CDR2 from the germline V gene are SGHVS and FNYEAQ. CDR3: CASSRQGSSYEQYF. The CDR3 DNA reads TGTGCCAGCAGCAGACAGGGTAGCTCCTACGAGCAGTACTTC. Combining the CDR3 with reference TRBV7-6 and TRBJ2-7 gives the whole variable domain GAGVSQSPRYKVTKRGQDVALRCDPISGHVSLYWYRQALGQGPEFLTYFNYEAQQDKSGLPNDRFSAERPEGSISTLTIQRTEQRDSAMYRCASSRQGSSYEQYFGPGTRLTVT.

This clone was seen more than once but under ten times. The chain recombines TRBV19 with TRBJ1-5; D is possibly TRBD1 (6 bases). Trimming shortened V by 7 bases and J by 3 bases, and 13 bases separated the two germline ends. CDR3 length: 14 amino acids. Germline CDR1 LNHDA, CDR2 SQIVND (reference sequence). This CDR3 reads CASTHRDTNQPQHF. CDR3 sequence (DNA): TGTGCCAGTACACACCGGGACACCAATCAGCCCCAGCATTTT.

The chain combines TRBV5-1 with TRBJ1-4; D is undetermined. V was trimmed by 1 base and J by 7 bases, leaving 8 bases between them. Germline CDR1 is SGHRS and CDR2 is YFSETQ. The CDR3 covers 13 residues. CDR3 sequence (DNA): TGCGCCAGCAGCTTGCAAACGCGTGAAAAACTGTTTTTT. Translation: CASSLQTREKLFF.

The V gene is TRBV2, the J gene TRBJ2-7; 7 bases fit TRBD1. In germline, CDR1 is SNHLY, CDR2 FYNNEI. The CDR3 loop spans 14 amino acids. With 2 bases clipped from V and 2 bases from J, the junction kept 3 bases outside the gene matches. The CDR3 spells CASSERTGPYEQYF. The CDR3 nucleotides read TGTGCCAGCAGTGAAAGGACAGGACCCTACGAGCAGTACTTC.

The chain employs TRBV5-1 and TRBJ2-1; possibly TRBD1 or TRBD2 for D (5 bases each). CDR1 and CDR2 from the germline V gene are SGHRS and YFSETQ. The CDR3 contains 15 residues. The V end lost 4 bases, the J end lost 0 bases, and 11 bases lay between the germline ends. The CDR3 nucleotides read TGCGCCAGCAGCGAGGGGTTACTCTCCTACAATGAGCAGTTCTTC. Its translation: CASSEGLLSYNEQFF.